The clone carrying this TCR beta chain was found once. V was pared by 0 bases and J by 5 bases, with 9 bases between. CDR3 length equals 13 residues. Germline-derived CDR1 and CDR2 are SGDLS and YYNGEE. The data belong to a study of control samples from healthy donors and cancer patients. Sequencing used immunoSEQ multiplex PCR; TCRdb keeps in-frame clones, though not all of them. The data hold 90,000 to 95,000 clones, with approximately 80% observed a single time. The sequence was obtained from a man aged 25-45 years in good health. The chain recombines TRBV9 with TRBJ2-7, with no clear D. Source material: blood. Here the CDR3 reads CASSVGVRDEQYF. The CDR3 bases are TGTGCCAGCAGCGTAGGTGTAAGGGACGAGCAGTACTTC.